The rows below give T cell receptor beta chains drawn from one sample of a study of OX40 agonist ivuxolimab in advanced cancers. The method was immunoSEQ multiplex PCR; TCRdb's version includes in-frame clones alone and lacks a portion of them. The sample yields 70,000 or so clones, around 80% seen once. The input for sequencing was CD4+ or CD8+ T cells sorted from blood, taken in a trial of the OX40 agonist ivuxolimab. The receptor set was obtained from an adult with an advanced solid tumor such as melanoma, head and neck, liver or kidney cancer. Each CDR3 is given with its conserved first and last residue. A D gene is named only where the DNA matches it firmly. Rows may omit the clone size; those that give it use once, few, many or a size class.

TRBD1	TRBJ1-4	NA	TRBV7-9	CASSSGQGADEKLFF	TGTGCCAGCAGCTCTGGACAGGGGGCGGATGAAAAACTGTTTTTT
NA	TRBJ1-2	NA	TRBV4-1	CASSQASDLTNYGYTF	TGCGCCAGCAGCCAAGCCTCCGACCTAACTAACTATGGCTACACCTTC
TRBD1	TRBJ2-7	NA	TRBV27	CATRWTGIAAEQYF	TGTGCCACCCGGTGGACAGGCATCGCGGCCGAGCAGTACTTC
TRBD1	TRBJ1-2	NA	TRBV19	CASEPWTGGNYGYTF	TGTGCCAGTGAACCCTGGACAGGGGGAAACTATGGCTACACCTTC
NA	TRBJ2-5	NA	TRBV27	CASKIVLTQYF	TGTGCCAGCAAGATAGTGCTGACCCAGTACTTC
TRBD2	TRBJ2-7	NA	TRBV27	CASSLSRSGGASYEQYF	TGTGCCAGCAGTTTATCGAGGAGCGGGGGGGCTTCCTACGAGCAGTACTTC
TRBD2	TRBJ2-1	NA	TRBV6-5	CASSHRGVNYNEQFF	TGTGCCAGCAGCCATCGGGGGGTTAACTACAATGAGCAGTTCTTC
TRBD2	TRBJ2-1	NA	TRBV5-1	CATGRRLAGGKPNEQFF	TGCGCCACCGGACGGAGACTAGCGGGGGGAAAACCAAATGAGCAGTTCTTC
NA	TRBJ1-2	NA	TRBV6-7	CASRTGQNYGYTF	TGTGCCAGCAGGACAGGACAGAACTATGGCTACACCTTC
NA	TRBJ2-5	NA	TRBV7-9	CASSLGDQGLQETQYF	TGTGCCAGCAGCTTAGGAGACCAGGGTTTACAAGAGACCCAGTACTTC
NA	TRBJ1-4	once	TRBV5-4	CASCTGGKANEKLFF	TGTGCCAGCTGCACTGGGGGGAAAGCTAATGAAAAACTGTTTTTT
NA	TRBJ2-2	NA	TRBV10-2	CASSVAGELFF	TGCGCCAGCAGTGTGGCCGGGGAGCTGTTTTTT
NA	TRBJ1-1	NA	TRBV19	CASSFKQGSTEAFF	TGTGCCAGTAGTTTCAAACAGGGTTCCACTGAAGCTTTCTTT
NA	TRBJ1-2	NA	TRBV4-2	CASSQEYPEGYTF	TGTGCCAGCAGCCAAGAATACCCGGAGGGCTACACCTTC
NA	TRBJ1-2	NA	TRBV27	CASRSPTGQNYGYTF	TGTGCCAGCAGGTCACCGACGGGACAAAACTATGGCTACACCTTC
NA	TRBJ2-7	NA	TRBV5-4	CASSLTDRPEQYF	TGTGCCAGCAGCCTTACAGACAGGCCCGAGCAGTACTTC
NA	TRBJ1-3	NA	TRBV19	CASSITARGTGNTIYF	TGTGCCAGTAGTATAACCGCCCGGGGGACGGGAAACACCATATATTTT
NA	TRBJ2-2	NA	TRBV10-1	CASSEAGVNTGELFF	TGCGCCAGCAGTGAGGCTGGTGTGAACACCGGGGAGCTGTTTTTT
TRBD1	TRBJ1-1	NA	TRBV5-1	CASSIDDRGGTEAFF	TGCGCCAGCAGTATTGATGACAGGGGAGGCACTGAAGCTTTCTTT
TRBD2	TRBJ2-3	NA	TRBV5-1	CASSLGLAGKIDTQYF	TGCGCCAGCAGCTTGGGTCTAGCGGGGAAAATAGATACGCAGTATTTT
NA	TRBJ1-5	NA	TRBV6-4	CASRAEAGQPQHF	TGTGCCAGCAGGGCCGAGGCTGGCCAGCCCCAGCATTTT
TRBD1	TRBJ1-5	NA	TRBV7-8	CASSPRRGTVNQPQHF	TGTGCCAGCAGCCCACGAAGAGGGACAGTAAATCAGCCCCAGCATTTT
NA	TRBJ2-5	NA	TRBV5-4	CASSLDRGETQYF	TGTGCCAGCAGCTTGGATAGGGGTGAGACCCAGTACTTC
NA	TRBJ1-2	NA	TRBV18	CASSYEWGYTF	TGTGCCAGCTCATATGAGTGGGGCTACACCTTC
NA	TRBJ2-3	NA	TRBV4-2	CASSQVDTGTRLDTQYF	TGTGCCAGCAGCCAAGTTGACACCGGGACACGGCTAGATACGCAGTATTTT
NA	TRBJ1-5	NA	TRBV21-1	CASSKRQGPYSNQPQHF	TGTGCCAGCAGCAAGAGACAGGGGCCATATAGCAATCAGCCCCAGCATTTT
NA	TRBJ1-1	NA	TRBV7-2	CASSPRSPDRTEAFF	TGTGCCAGCAGCCCCCGTTCTCCCGACCGCACTGAAGCTTTCTTT
NA	TRBJ2-3	NA	TRBV5-6	CASSLVALTSQYF	TGTGCCAGCAGCTTGGTCGCCCTAACCAGCCAGTATTTT
NA	TRBJ2-4	NA	TRBV19	CASSILPGPTNIQYF	TGTGCCAGTAGTATTCTTCCGGGCCCTACAAACATTCAGTACTTC
TRBD1	TRBJ1-4	NA	TRBV23-1	CASSHQCRSGTDASRRRKLFF	TGCGCCAGCAGTCATCAATGCCGTTCGGGGACAGATGCAAGTAGGCGTAGAAAACTGTTTTTT
NA	TRBJ1-1	NA	TRBV6-1	CASSDYREAFF	TGTGCCAGCAGTGACTACAGGGAAGCTTTCTTT
NA	TRBJ2-2	NA	TRBV7-2	CASSLKSSARGELFF	TGTGCCAGCAGCTTAAAATCTAGCGCGCGAGGGGAGCTGTTTTTT
NA	TRBJ1-2	NA	TRBV29-1	CSVVDSKYYF	TGCAGCGTTGTAGACAGTAAATACTATTTC
TRBD1	TRBJ2-7	NA	TRBV6-5	CASSYLTGDDEQYF	TGTGCCAGCAGTTACCTAACAGGGGACGACGAGCAGTACTTC
NA	TRBJ2-7	few	TRBV29-1	CSVTTSSYEQYF	TGCAGCGTCACGACAAGCTCCTACGAGCAGTACTTC
TRBD1	TRBJ1-1	NA	TRBV7-6	CASSNRQGYTEAFF	TGTGCCAGCAGCAACAGACAGGGGTACACTGAAGCTTTCTTT
NA	TRBJ2-1	few	TRBV5-1	CASSPEPLASPPNEQFF	TGCGCCAGCAGCCCCGAGCCCCTAGCGAGTCCCCCCAATGAGCAGTTCTTC
NA	TRBJ1-4	NA	TRBV5-1	CASSLHKAKEKLFF	TGCGCCAGCAGCTTGCATAAGGCCAAGGAAAAACTGTTTTTT
NA	TRBJ1-2	NA	TRBV7-9	CASSPLTGLGYTF	TGTGCCAGCAGCCCCCTGACTGGGTTGGGCTACACCTTC
NA	TRBJ2-7	once	TRBV6-6	CASRTVQLGEQYF	TGTGCCAGCAGGACGGTACAGCTGGGCGAGCAGTACTTC
NA	TRBJ1-1	once	TRBV1	CTSLQSPGQGAPEAFF	TGCACCAGCCTACAGAGTCCGGGACAGGGGGCCCCTGAAGCTTTCTTT
NA	TRBJ2-5	NA	TRBV27	CASSLSSFARETQYF	TGTGCCAGCAGTTTATCATCGTTTGCTCGGGAGACCCAGTACTTC
NA	TRBJ2-2	NA	TRBV2	CASSFLRDTGELFF	TGTGCCAGCAGTTTTCTCCGGGACACCGGGGAGCTGTTTTTT
NA	TRBJ1-2	NA	TRBV29-1	CSVVRGQNNGYTF	TGCAGCGTTGTTCGTGGACAGAATAATGGCTACACCTTC
NA	TRBJ2-1	NA	TRBV7-2	CASSLAASSYNEQFF	TGTGCCAGCAGCTTAGCGGCCAGCTCCTACAATGAGCAGTTCTTC
NA	TRBJ1-1	NA	TRBV5-1	CASSKRGTDFGNTEAFF	TGCGCCAGCAGCAAGAGGGGGACCGACTTCGGGAACACTGAAGCTTTCTTT
NA	TRBJ1-1	NA	TRBV20-1	CSARRQVEAFF	TGCAGTGCTAGACGACAGGTTGAAGCTTTCTTT
NA	TRBJ1-5	NA	TRBV2	CASSELGQRNQPQHF	TGTGCCAGCAGTGAACTTGGACAGAGAAATCAGCCCCAGCATTTT
TRBD2	TRBJ2-1	NA	TRBV7-2	CASSSRGTSGGYEQFF	TGTGCCAGCAGTTCAAGGGGGACTAGCGGGGGTTATGAGCAGTTCTTC
TRBD2	TRBJ2-3	NA	TRBV19	CASTPLGGTADTQYF	TGTGCCAGTACCCCCCTGGGGGGGACGGCAGATACGCAGTATTTT
NA	TRBJ2-3	NA	TRBV7-9	CASGVSSPNTDTQYF	TGTGCCAGCGGAGTGAGCTCTCCTAACACAGATACGCAGTATTTT
NA	TRBJ1-4	NA	TRBV28	CASSYPRAGEKLFF	TGTGCCAGCAGTTATCCCAGGGCCGGGGAAAAACTGTTTTTT
NA	TRBJ2-5	NA	TRBV5-8	CASSLGLYQETQYF	TGTGCCAGCAGCTTGGGGCTGTACCAAGAGACCCAGTACTTC